The 3 T cell receptor beta chains reported below all come from one sample, sequenced in a study of blood T cells in healthy people across ages. A sample-barcoded 5' primer and a J-beta primer mix were used in a second PCR of about 7 to 12 cycles. TCRdb reprocessed the 5' RACE reads with MiXCR, giving one entry per CDR3 protein. The repertoire includes almost 800,000 distinct CDR3 sequences, nearly 60% of them detected once, and roughly 22% sits in the top ten. The sequenced sample consisted of blood. The source is a man in his thirties or forties in good health.

This clonotype was counted between two and nine times. This chain links TRBV6-1 with TRBJ1-1, with D unresolved. The V end lost 5 bases, the J end lost 4 bases, and 14 bases lay between the germline ends. The CDR3 loop spans 14 amino acids. The germline V gene encodes CDR1 MNHNS and CDR2 SASEGT. CDR3 sequence reads: CASSNEARSTEAFF. Written as DNA, the CDR3 is TGTGCCAGCAGTAATGAGGCCAGGAGCACTGAAGCTTTCTTT.

The chain couples TRBV29-1 to TRBJ2-1; TRBD1 agrees at 7 bases. V was clipped by 6 bases and J by 9 bases; unmatched bases: 8. Germline V lookup: CDR1 SQVTM, CDR2 ANQGSEA. The CDR3 is 12 residues long. CDR3 loop: CSVEQGSAEQFF. The CDR3 nucleotides are TGCAGCGTGGAACAGGGGTCGGCTGAGCAGTTCTTC.

The chain links TRBV20-1 to TRBJ1-2; 9 bases are a match to TRBD1. This CDR3 spans 14 amino acids. Germline CDR1 DFQATT, CDR2 SNEGSKA (reference sequence). Trimming took 3 bases from V and 6 from J; bases not matched to a gene: 8. The CDR3 loop reads CSASDLTGGDGYTF. CDR3 coding DNA: TGCAGTGCTAGCGACCTTACAGGGGGCGATGGCTACACCTTC.